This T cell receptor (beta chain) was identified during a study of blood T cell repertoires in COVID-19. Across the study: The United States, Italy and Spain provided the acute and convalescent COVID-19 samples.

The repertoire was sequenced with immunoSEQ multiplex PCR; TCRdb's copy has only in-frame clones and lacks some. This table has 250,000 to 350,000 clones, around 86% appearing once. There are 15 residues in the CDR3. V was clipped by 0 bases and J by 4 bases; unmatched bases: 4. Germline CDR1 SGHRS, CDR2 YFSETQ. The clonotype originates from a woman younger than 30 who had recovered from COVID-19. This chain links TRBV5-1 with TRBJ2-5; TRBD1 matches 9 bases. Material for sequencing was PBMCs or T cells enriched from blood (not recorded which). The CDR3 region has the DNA TGCGCCAGCAGCTTGGCGGGACAGGGTCCAGAGACCCAGTACTTC. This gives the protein CASSLAGQGPETQYF. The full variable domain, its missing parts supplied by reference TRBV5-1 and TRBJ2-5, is KAGVTQTPRYLIKTRGQQVTLSCSPISGHRSVSWYQQTPGQGLQFLFEYFSETQRNKGNFPGRFSGRQFSNSRSEMNVSTLELGDSALYLCASSLAGQGPETQYFGPGTRLLVL.